This passage covers 19 T cell receptor beta chains from one sample sequenced in a study of PD-L1 blockade in urothelial cancer. Time point in this sample: peripheral blood 6 weeks after treatment start. Data came from immunoSEQ multiplex PCR; TCRdb stores just in-frame clones and leaves some out. This table holds approximately 50,000 clones, 88% found once. The specimen comprised PBMCs, sampled around atezolizumab (anti-PD-L1) treatment. These TCRs come from a man aged 55 to 70 with urothelial cancer.

As DNA, the CDR3 is TGTGCCAGCAGCCCCGGGACAGGAAAATCCGATACGCAGTATTTT. It translates to CASSPGTGKSDTQYF. The chain uses TRBV11-3 and TRBJ2-3; TRBD1 agrees at 8 bases. Per the germline V gene, CDR1 is SGHNT and CDR2 is YENEEA. The CDR3 spans 15 residues. Trimming at V came to 5 bases and at J to 6 bases, leaving 10 bases not matched to a gene. Combining the CDR3 with reference TRBV11-3 and TRBJ2-3 gives the whole variable domain EAGVVQSPRYKIIEKKQPVAFWCNPISGHNTLYWYLQNLGQGPELLIRYENEEAVDDSQLPKDRFSAERLKGVDSTLKIQPAELGDSAVYLCASSPGTGKSDTQYFGPGTRLTVL.

A few counts support this clone. V gene TRBV19 combines with J gene TRBJ1-1; D possibly corresponds to TRBD1 (6 bases). CDR1 is LNHDA, CDR2 SQIVND, per germline (reference sequence). This CDR3 region has 17 residues. The V end was cut by 3 bases, the J end by 1 base, with 18 bases between. The CDR3 loop is CASSMPGRGAGNTEAFF. The CDR3 DNA reads TGTGCCAGTAGTATGCCTGGGCGGGGGGCTGGGAACACTGAAGCTTTCTTT.

V usage is TRBV6-1 and J usage is TRBJ1-2; D possibly corresponds to TRBD1 (5 bases). Germline V gene data show CDR1 as MNHNS and CDR2 as SASEGT. Trimming removed 1 base from V and 4 bases from J, with 10 bases in between. The CDR3 is 14 residues long. The CDR3 DNA reads TGTGCCAGCAGTGAAGGCGGGGGTGGCTATGGCTACACCTTC. Translation: CASSEGGGGYGYTF.

The V gene is TRBV28, the J gene TRBJ1-1; possible D gene TRBD1, 6 bases. The CDR3 extends over 13 amino acids. With 3 bases removed from V and 4 bases from J, the gap between germline ends came to 9 bases. From germline, CDR1 is MDHEN and CDR2 SYDVKM. The CDR3 nucleotides are TGTGCCAGCAGTTTGTCAGGGGTCACTGAAGCTTTCTTT. Translation gives CASSLSGVTEAFF.

V gene TRBV7-2 combines with J gene TRBJ2-7, with D perhaps TRBD2 (6 bases). The CDR3 has 18 residues. The germline V gene encodes CDR1 SGHTA and CDR2 FQGNSA. Trimming shortened V by 7 bases and J by 2 bases, and 27 bases separated the two germline ends. The CDR3 sequence is CASTPGVSGGPNPYEQYF. As DNA, the CDR3 is TGTGCCAGCACCCCGGGGGTCTCAGGCGGGCCCAACCCCTACGAGCAGTACTTC.

The chain employs TRBV10-3 and TRBJ2-6, with 7 positions matching TRBD1. Germline lookup yields CDR1 ENHRY and CDR2 SYGVKD. The CDR3 loop spans 13 amino acids. With 10 bases clipped from V and 1 base from J, the junction kept 1 base outside the gene matches. CDR3 nucleotide sequence: TGTGCCACGGACAGGTCTGGGGCCAACGTCCTGACTTTC. This sequence encodes CATDRSGANVLTF.

This chain joins TRBV27 and TRBJ1-5; 7 bases align to TRBD1. CDR1 is MNHEY, CDR2 SMNVEV, per germline (reference sequence). CDR3 size: 15 residues. V was clipped by 2 bases and J by 4 bases; unmatched bases: 5. The CDR3 nucleotides are TGTGCCAGCAGTTTAGTTTTCAGGGGGAATCAGCCCCAGCATTTT. Amino acid sequence: CASSLVFRGNQPQHF.

The gene calls are TRBV15 and TRBJ2-1; 8 nucleotides line up with TRBD2. There are 17 residues in the CDR3. Germline CDR1 LNHNV, CDR2 YYDKDF (reference sequence). The V gene end was trimmed by 3 bases and the J gene end by 4 bases; junction bases not matched to a gene: 11. In DNA, the CDR3 is TGTGCCACCAGCAGGGGATCGACGGGAGGGGGGTACAATGAGCAGTTCTTC. Its translation is CATSRGSTGGGYNEQFF.

The genes are TRBV27 and TRBJ2-3; the D is unclear. CDR3 size: 15 residues. V dropped 4 bases and J dropped 0 bases, with 11 bases sitting between them. CDR1 is MNHEY and CDR2 is SMNVEV in the germline V gene (reference sequence). As DNA, the CDR3 is TGTGCCAGCAGTTCCCCGAGGTGGAGCACAGATACGCAGTATTTT. Protein: CASSSPRWSTDTQYF.

The chain carries TRBV7-2 and TRBJ1-1; D perhaps matches TRBD1 (6 bases). Trimming shortened V by 3 bases and J by 5 bases, and 10 bases separated the two germline ends. The length of the CDR3 is 13 residues. The germline V gene encodes CDR1 SGHTA and CDR2 FQGNSA. CDR3 residues: CASSFQGNTEAFF. The CDR3 region has the DNA TGTGCCAGCAGCTTCCAGGGGAATACTGAAGCTTTCTTT.

V gene TRBV10-2 combines with J gene TRBJ1-2, with D possibly being TRBD1 (5 bases). The germline V gene has CDR1 WSHSY and CDR2 SAAADI. The CDR3 sequence is 15 residues long. V was cut by 1 base and J by 8 bases, with 17 bases left in between. CDR3 bases: TGCGCCAGCAGTGAGTACCGCGGGACCAAAGGAGGCTACACCTTC. Translated: CASSEYRGTKGGYTF.

This sequence joins TRBV5-4 and TRBJ1-4; 8 nucleotides align to TRBD1. This CDR3 comprises 14 residues. CDR1 is SGHNT, CDR2 YYREEE, per germline (reference sequence). With 4 bases clipped from V and 6 bases from J, the junction kept 5 bases outside the gene matches. DNA of the CDR3: TGTGCCAGCAGCCTACAGGGGGTGGATGAAAAACTGTTTTTT. Its translation is CASSLQGVDEKLFF. Using reference TRBV5-4 and TRBJ1-4 for the parts outside the CDR3, the full variable domain is ETGVTQSPTHLIKTRGQQVTLRCSSQSGHNTVSWYQQALGQGPQFIFQYYREEENGRGNFPPRFSGLQFPNYSSELNVNALELDDSALYLCASSLQGVDEKLFFGSGTQLSVL.

On this clone: In the same sample, other DNA sequences code for this CDR3. The genes are TRBV5-1 and TRBJ2-7; weak D call: TRBD1 (6 bases). The V end lost 2 bases, the J end lost 0 bases, and 9 bases lay between the germline ends. Germline CDR1 is SGHRS and CDR2 is YFSETQ. The CDR3 extends over 14 amino acids. CDR3 nucleotide sequence: TGCGCCAGCAGCTTAACAGGGAGCTCCTACGAGCAGTACTTC. It translates to CASSLTGSSYEQYF.

The gene calls are TRBV7-3 and TRBJ1-1, with 8 nucleotides matching TRBD1. V was clipped by 4 bases and J by 5 bases; unmatched bases: 9. Per germline, CDR1 SGHTA and CDR2 FQGTGA. CDR3 length: 15 amino acids. In DNA, the CDR3 is TGTGCCAGCAGCTCAGGGGGCGGAAGGGGAACTGAAGCTTTCTTT. Its translation is CASSSGGGRGTEAFF. The entire variable domain, with the rest obtained from reference TRBV7-3 and TRBJ1-1, is as follows: GAGVSQTPSNKVTEKGKYVELRCDPISGHTALYWYRQSLGQGPEFLIYFQGTGAADDSGLPNDRFFAVRPEGSVSTLKIQRTERGDSAVYLCASSSGGGRGTEAFFGQGTRLTVV.

CDR3 protein: CASSFQGAGDTQYF. The CDR3 DNA sequence: TGTGCCAGCAGCTTCCAGGGGGCGGGTGATACGCAGTATTTT. The chain joins TRBV7-2 to TRBJ2-3; 8 bases match TRBD1. This CDR3 region has 14 residues. Germline V lookup: CDR1 SGHTA, CDR2 FQGNSA. The V segment lost 3 bases and the J segment 6 bases; nucleotides outside the gene matches: 5.

The rearrangement joins TRBV6-5 to TRBJ2-7; D gene ambiguous. V lost 2 bases and J lost 5, with 16 bases in between. The CDR3 spans 15 residues. CDR1 and CDR2 from the germline V gene are MNHEY and SVGAGI. The CDR3 here is CASSYGRQAPNEQYF. As DNA, the CDR3 is TGTGCCAGCAGTTACGGTCGGCAGGCTCCCAACGAGCAGTACTTC.

This clone showed up just a few times. The chain links TRBV5-1 to TRBJ2-7; possibly TRBD1 for D (6 bases). CDR1 is SGHRS, CDR2 YFSETQ, per germline. Trimming shortened V by 6 bases and J by 6 bases, and 10 bases separated the two germline ends. The CDR3 runs to 11 residues. CDR3: CASTLQGEQYF. Written as DNA, the CDR3 is TGCGCCAGCACCCTACAGGGCGAGCAGTACTTC.

The chain employs TRBV6-5 and TRBJ1-4, with D possibly TRBD1 on 5 matching bases. This CDR3 is 16 amino acids long. V lost 0 bases to trimming and J lost 0 bases, with 8 bases between them. Germline values: CDR1 MNHEY, CDR2 SVGAGI. The CDR3 DNA is TGTGCCAGCAGTTACTCCCCGACAGCAACTAATGAAAAACTGTTTTTT. This translates into CASSYSPTATNEKLFF.

This chain uses TRBV19 with TRBJ2-7; TRBD1 agrees at 9 bases. V trimming: 3 bases; J trimming: 0 bases; junction bases outside the gene matches: 6. This CDR3 region has 16 residues. CDR1 is LNHDA, CDR2 SQIVND, per germline (reference sequence). This CDR3 reads CASSMGGQGSSYEQYF. CDR3 DNA sequence: TGTGCCAGTAGTATGGGAGGACAGGGGAGCTCCTACGAGCAGTACTTC.